The next 18 T cell receptor beta chains were all read from a single sample in a study of post-analysis software for immune sequencing data. These receptors are not linked to any known antigen. The TCR beta cDNA libraries carried unique molecular identifiers. TCRdb re-called the PCR reads with MiXCR, one entry per CDR3 protein. The profile covers roughly 870,000 distinct CDR3 sequences, with approximately 50% appearing a single time and approximately 4.5% taken by the ten largest. Study results and caveats: Among about 5 TRBV segments more frequent in patients than controls were TRBV5-6, TRBV5-1 and TRBV20-1.

Material: blood. The receptors here all came from a girl under 18 with multiple sclerosis.

The chain joins TRBV6-4 to TRBJ2-2, with TRBD1 identical over 8 bases. V shed 6 bases and J 0 bases; nucleotides not matched to a gene: 3. Per germline, CDR1 MRHNA and CDR2 SNTAGT. The CDR3 consists of 15 residues. The CDR3 DNA reads TGTGCCAGCAGCCCACAGGGGGCGAACACCGGGGAGCTGTTTTTT. Its protein is CASSPQGANTGELFF.

V usage is TRBV29-1 and J usage is TRBJ2-1; 9 bases line up with TRBD2. CDR3 size: 14 residues. Per germline, CDR1 SQVTM and CDR2 ANQGSEA. V shed 8 bases, J shed 7 bases, and the junction held 12 bases outside the gene matches. The CDR3 region has the DNA TGCAGCACACATCGAGGCGGGAGGGCGAATGAGCAGTTCTTC. Protein product: CSTHRGGRANEQFF.

The genes are TRBV29-1 and TRBJ2-1; D is unclear. The CDR3 totals 13 residues. Per the germline V gene, CDR1 is SQVTM and CDR2 is ANQGSEA. V gave up 4 bases and J gave up 6 bases, with 13 bases separating them. CDR3 bases: TGCAGCGTTGTGGCTAGAACTCTCAATGAGCAGTTCTTC. As protein: CSVVARTLNEQFF.

V usage is TRBV6-1 and J usage is TRBJ1-2; no clear D. Trimming left V 2 bases short and J 4 bases short, with 8 bases between. The CDR3 is 13 amino acids. Looked up from germline, CDR1 is MNHNS and CDR2 is SASEGT. CDR3 residues: CASSEWTVYGYTF. The CDR3 region has the DNA TGTGCCAGCAGTGAATGGACGGTCTATGGCTACACCTTC.

This chain joins TRBV29-1 and TRBJ1-1; D call uncertain. The CDR3 extends over 14 amino acids. Trimming took 0 bases from V and 5 from J, leaving 13 bases between them. CDR1 and CDR2 from the germline V gene are SQVTM and ANQGSEA. CDR3 sequence: CSVEDRSRRTEAFF. CDR3 coding DNA: TGCAGCGTTGAAGACAGGTCGAGGAGGACTGAAGCTTTCTTT.

This clonotype came up a few times. The junction and the germline gene differ at one end; a read error may be behind it. The V call is TRBV20-1, the J call TRBJ2-5; D possibly matches TRBD1 or TRBD2 (5 bases each). The germline gives CDR1 DFQATT, CDR2 SNEGSKA (reference sequence). The CDR3 runs to 13 residues. The CDR3 is CSARGEGFGTQYF. The CDR3 DNA sequence: TGCAGTGCGAGAGGGGAAGGTTTTGGGACCCAGTACTTC.

V gene TRBV12-3 or TRBV12-4 combines with J gene TRBJ1-2; D uncertain. Trimming left V 1 base short and J 3 bases short, with 24 bases between. There are 19 residues in the CDR3. CDR3 nucleotide sequence: TGTGCCAGCAGTTTAGGGACCGGGATCCTGGAGGTTGGGCACTATGGCTACACCTTC. Amino acids: CASSLGTGILEVGHYGYTF.

The V and J genes are TRBV20-1 and TRBJ2-2; 8 positions match TRBD1. This CDR3 comprises 15 residues. V lost 0 bases, J lost 7 bases, and 7 bases stayed unmatched. The germline V gene has CDR1 DFQATT and CDR2 SNEGSKA (reference sequence). The CDR3 bases are TGCAGTGCTAGAGATAGGACAGGGAAAGGCGGGGAGCTGTTTTTT. Protein product: CSARDRTGKGGELFF.

This clonotype was recorded a few times. The CDR3 DNA sequence: TGTGCCAGCAGTCACAGGGACCGGGAGCAGTTCTTC. This sequence encodes CASSHRDREQFF. The chain combines TRBV12-3 or TRBV12-4 with TRBJ2-1, with D perhaps matching TRBD1 (6 bases). V dropped 5 bases and J dropped 10 bases, with 12 bases sitting between them. The CDR3 totals 12 residues.

This clonotype showed up just a few times. V and J are TRBV7-9 and TRBJ1-6; 7 nucleotides line up with TRBD1. Germline lookup yields CDR1 SEHNR and CDR2 FQNEAQ (reference sequence). The CDR3 loop spans 18 amino acids. After removal of 5 bases from V and 0 bases from J, the junction contained 10 bases not matched to a gene. CDR3 bases: TGTGCCAGCAGCCACGACAGGGTGACAAACTCCTATAATTCACCCCTCCACTTT. It is translated as CASSHDRVTNSYNSPLHF.

The rearrangement joins TRBV7-9 to TRBJ2-7; 12 bases map to TRBD2. Germline V gene lookup returns CDR1 SEHNR and CDR2 FQNEAQ (reference sequence). The CDR3 is made up of 19 amino acids. V was pared by 4 bases and J by 2 bases, with 15 bases of the junction left unmatched. CDR3: CASSSPSRLLAGGAYEQYF. CDR3 bases: TGTGCCAGCAGCTCCCCATCCCGATTACTAGCGGGAGGAGCCTACGAGCAGTACTTC.

CDR3 bases: TGCAGTGCTAGATTTAGCGGCTACCAAGAGACCCAGTACTTC. Amino acid sequence: CSARFSGYQETQYF. The chain uses TRBV20-1 and TRBJ2-5, with D possibly matching TRBD2 (6 bases). CDR1 is DFQATT and CDR2 is SNEGSKA in the germline V gene (reference sequence). This CDR3 contains 14 residues. With 2 bases removed from V and 0 bases from J, the gap between germline ends came to 10 bases.

J is TRBJ2-5 and V is TRBV5-1, with D possibly TRBD2 on 6 matching bases. The closer fit of TRBJ2-7 to the DNA end suggests the J call may be wrong. The CDR3 is 14 residues long. Germline V gene sequence: CDR1 SGHRS, CDR2 YFSETQ. The CDR3 DNA reads as TGCGCCAGCAGCTCCGTCGGGGGTAGCGACGAGCAGTACTTC. Its protein is CASSSVGGSDEQYF.

The chain joins TRBV15 to TRBJ1-4; TRBD1 is a possible D gene (6 bases). Trimming removed 9 bases from V and 6 bases from J, with 17 bases in between. This CDR3 is built from 14 residues. CDR1 is LNHNV and CDR2 is YYDKDF in the germline V gene (reference sequence). In DNA form, the CDR3 reads TGTGCCACAAGAAGGGGGGGACCCGATGAAAAACTGTTTTTT. It codes for CATRRGGPDEKLFF.

This chain joins TRBV29-1 and TRBJ2-3; D remains ambiguous. V lost 2 bases and J 0 bases, leaving 9 bases between the germline ends. The CDR3 has 14 residues. CDR1 and CDR2 (germline): SQVTM, ANQGSEA. CDR3 DNA: TGCAGCGTTGAACTTGGTTCGAGCACAGATACGCAGTATTTT. Its protein is CSVELGSSTDTQYF.

The chain couples TRBV7-3 to TRBJ2-3; D remains unclear. Trimming removed 0 bases from V and 4 bases from J, with 8 bases in between. CDR3 length: 14 amino acids. The V gene's germline CDR1 is SGHTA and CDR2 FQGTGA. The CDR3 coding sequence is TGTGCCAGCAGCTTAACGTGGACCTCAGATACGCAGTATTTT. It yields the protein CASSLTWTSDTQYF.

The rearrangement links TRBV7-3 to TRBJ2-7; 14 bases are a match to TRBD2. Trimming removed 4 bases from V and 0 bases from J; junction bases left unmatched: 8. The CDR3 totals 18 residues. Per the germline V gene, CDR1 is SGHTA and CDR2 is FQGTGA. The DNA of the CDR3 is TGTGCCAGCAGCTCAGGGACTAGCGGGAGACTCAGCTCCTACGAGCAGTACTTC. Translation: CASSSGTSGRLSSYEQYF.

The chain has TRBV20-1 and TRBJ2-1; 10 bases are shared with TRBD2. The CDR3 runs 15 residues. Germline V gives CDR1 DFQATT, CDR2 SNEGSKA (reference sequence). Trimming cost V 5 bases and J 4 bases; bases outside gene matches: 8. DNA for the CDR3: TGCAGTGCTGAGGGGGTAGCGGGGGGATACAATGAGCAGTTCTTC. As protein: CSAEGVAGGYNEQFF.